The rows below give T cell receptor beta chains drawn from one sample of a study of T cell responses to AZD1222 COVID-19 vaccine. Assay used: immunoSEQ multiplex PCR; TCRdb lists only in-frame clones, some missing. The profile shows around 78,000 clones, about 82% of them singletons. The material sequenced was peripheral blood, taken on day 0 of AZD1222 vaccination. The receptor source for this set is an adult in good health. Each CDR3 is given with its conserved first and last residue. A D gene is named only where the DNA matches it firmly. Expanded clones are given a class, and other clones once, few, many or no size at all.

TRBJ1-2 | TRBV10-3 | . | . | CAIMSRLNYGYTF | TGTGCCATCATGAGCAGACTTAACTATGGCTACACCTTC
TRBJ1-2 | TRBV27 | . | . | CASSSPGINYGYTF | TGTGCCAGCAGTTCTCCCGGAATTAACTATGGCTACACCTTC
TRBJ2-3 | TRBV9 | . | . | CASSSRGWGDTQYF | TGTGCCAGCAGCAGCCGGGGTTGGGGGGATACGCAGTATTTT
TRBJ1-5 | TRBV9 | . | . | CASSVEAGNQPQHF | TGTGCCAGCAGCGTAGAGGCGGGCAATCAGCCCCAGCATTTT
TRBJ1-2 | TRBV19 | medium-sized | TRBD1 | CASSARGQGDYGYTF | TGTGCCAGTAGTGCACGGGGACAGGGGGACTATGGCTACACCTTC
TRBJ1-1 | TRBV18 | . | . | CASSPAQIGGTEAFF | TGTGCCAGCTCACCAGCACAAATTGGGGGCACTGAAGCTTTCTTT
TRBJ1-2 | TRBV5-6 | . | TRBD1 | CASSHRDRFYGYTF | TGTGCCAGCAGCCACCGGGACAGGTTCTATGGCTACACCTTC
TRBJ1-1 | TRBV7-9 | . | . | CASSPTRLNTEAFF | TGTGCCAGCAGCCCAACCCGATTGAACACTGAAGCTTTCTTT
TRBJ1-2 | TRBV5-4 | . | . | CASSLDGVGAGYGYTF | TGTGCCAGCAGCTTGGACGGAGTGGGGGCGGGCTATGGCTACACCTTC
TRBJ1-2 | TRBV6-5 | . | . | CASTAGGVNYGYTF | TGTGCCAGCACAGCCGGGGGAGTTAACTATGGCTACACCTTC
TRBJ1-6 | TRBV10-3 | . | . | CAISESVGREGSPLHF | TGTGCCATCAGTGAGTCGGTCGGCAGGGAAGGTTCACCCCTCCACTTT
TRBJ2-5 | TRBV3-1/TRBV3-2 | . | . | CASSQDPRLATVYF | TGTGCCAGCAGCCAAGATCCCCGGTTAGCCACTGTATACTTC
TRBJ2-5 | TRBV10-1 | . | TRBD1 | CASSLDRAETQYF | TGCGCCAGCAGTCTGGACAGGGCCGAGACCCAGTACTTC
TRBJ2-7 | TRBV5-1 | . | . | CASSLVGRDEQYF | TGCGCCAGCAGCCTCGTAGGGAGAGACGAGCAGTACTTC
TRBJ1-4 | TRBV19 | . | . | CASSTAPPSEKLFF | TGTGCCAGTAGTACGGCCCCTCCTAGTGAAAAACTGTTTTTT
TRBJ2-2 | TRBV10-3 | . | TRBD2 | CAISESGDYHTGELFF | TGTGCCATCAGTGAGTCAGGGGACTACCACACCGGGGAGCTGTTTTTT
TRBJ1-1 | TRBV10-1 | . | TRBD1 | CASSRNTGGTEAFF | TGCGCCAGCAGTCGGAATACAGGGGGCACTGAAGCTTTCTTT
TRBJ2-1 | TRBV5-5 | . | . | CASSQTKQIENNEQFF | TGTGCCAGCAGCCAAACAAAGCAGATAGAAAACAATGAGCAGTTCTTC
TRBJ1-6 | TRBV6-5 | few | TRBD1 | CASSTTGTGFSPLHF | TGTGCCAGCAGTACCACCGGGACAGGGTTTTCACCCCTCCACTTT
TRBJ2-3 | TRBV5-1 | . | TRBD2 | CASSSGSRESTDTQYF | TGCGCCAGCAGCTCGGGGTCGCGGGAGAGCACAGATACGCAGTATTTT
TRBJ2-3 | TRBV5-1 | . | . | CASSLKGYTDTQYF | TGCGCCAGCAGCTTGAAGGGGTACACAGATACGCAGTATTTT
TRBJ1-1 | TRBV9 | . | . | CASSVGGSYEAFF | TGTGCCAGCAGCGTAGGCGGCAGCTATGAAGCTTTCTTT
TRBJ1-4 | TRBV4-2 | . | . | CASSQAMGQVNEKLFF | TGTGCCAGCAGCCAAGCGATGGGGCAGGTTAATGAAAAACTGTTTTTT
TRBJ2-3 | TRBV11-2 | . | . | CASSSQGPSGTDTQYF | TGTGCCAGCAGCTCTCAGGGGCCATCGGGCACAGATACGCAGTATTTT
TRBJ1-4 | TRBV20-1 | few | . | CSASAQRPTNEKLFF | TGCAGTGCTAGTGCTCAACGGCCAACTAATGAAAAACTGTTTTTT
TRBJ2-2 | TRBV2 | . | . | CASRGRDPNTGELFF | TGTGCCAGCAGGGGCCGGGACCCGAACACCGGGGAGCTGTTTTTT
TRBJ1-1 | TRBV9 | . | . | CASSRKGDTEAFF | TGTGCCAGCAGCCGCAAGGGGGACACTGAAGCTTTCTTT
TRBJ2-1 | TRBV6-2/TRBV6-3 | . | . | CASSYRGGLSSYNEQFF | TGTGCCAGCAGTTACCGGGGAGGTCTCAGCTCCTACAATGAGCAGTTCTTC
TRBJ2-1 | TRBV19 | . | . | CASTPSLRADYNEQFF | TGTGCCAGTACCCCTTCCCTCCGCGCCGATTACAATGAGCAGTTCTTC
TRBJ2-7 | TRBV21-1 | . | . | CASSRSGTWAYEQYF | TGTGCCAGCAGCCGATCCGGGACTTGGGCCTACGAGCAGTACTTC
TRBJ2-5 | TRBV9 | . | . | CASSVGGGLQETQYF | TGTGCCAGCAGCGTAGGGGGCGGACTGCAAGAGACCCAGTACTTC
TRBJ2-1 | TRBV6-5 | . | TRBD2 | CASTREVLLDEQFF | TGTGCCAGCACTCGGGAGGTCCTTTTGGATGAGCAGTTCTTC
TRBJ2-1 | TRBV6-5 | . | TRBD2 | CASSRTSGIFNEQFF | TGTGCCAGCAGCCGGACTAGCGGGATCTTCAATGAGCAGTTCTTC
TRBJ2-7 | TRBV30 | . | . | CAWSPGTGDYEQYF | TGTGCCTGGAGCCCCGGGACGGGGGACTACGAGCAGTACTTC
TRBJ1-4 | TRBV19 | . | . | CASHRGRYAVGELFF | TGTGCCAGCCACCGAGGGAGGTATGCAGTCGGGGAACTGTTTTTT
TRBJ2-2 | TRBV4-1 | . | . | CASSQAHRTTTNTGELFF | TGCGCCAGCAGCCAAGCCCACAGGACTACTACGAACACCGGGGAGCTGTTTTTT
TRBJ1-6 | TRBV6-5 | . | . | CASREGTPSGTLHF | TGTGCCAGCAGGGAGGGGACGCCCTCGGGAACCCTCCACTTT
TRBJ2-1 | TRBV13 | . | TRBD2 | CASSPGLAGVNEQFF | TGTGCCAGCAGCCCGGGACTAGCGGGAGTTAATGAGCAGTTCTTC
TRBJ2-3 | TRBV3-1/TRBV3-2 | once | TRBD2 | CASSRLAGRTDTQYF | TGTGCCAGCAGCCGACTAGCGGGCCGCACAGATACGCAGTATTTT
TRBJ1-2 | TRBV9 | . | TRBD1 | CASSSSGQPTYGYTF | TGTGCCAGCAGCTCCTCGGGACAGCCAACCTATGGCTACACCTTC
TRBJ1-4 | TRBV9 | few | . | CASSPRGVSNEKLFF | TGTGCCAGCAGCCCAAGAGGGGTGTCGAATGAAAAACTGTTTTTT
TRBJ1-6 | TRBV14 | . | . | CASSQGSSYNSPLHF | TGTGCCAGCAGCCAAGGGAGCTCCTATAATTCACCCCTCCACTTT